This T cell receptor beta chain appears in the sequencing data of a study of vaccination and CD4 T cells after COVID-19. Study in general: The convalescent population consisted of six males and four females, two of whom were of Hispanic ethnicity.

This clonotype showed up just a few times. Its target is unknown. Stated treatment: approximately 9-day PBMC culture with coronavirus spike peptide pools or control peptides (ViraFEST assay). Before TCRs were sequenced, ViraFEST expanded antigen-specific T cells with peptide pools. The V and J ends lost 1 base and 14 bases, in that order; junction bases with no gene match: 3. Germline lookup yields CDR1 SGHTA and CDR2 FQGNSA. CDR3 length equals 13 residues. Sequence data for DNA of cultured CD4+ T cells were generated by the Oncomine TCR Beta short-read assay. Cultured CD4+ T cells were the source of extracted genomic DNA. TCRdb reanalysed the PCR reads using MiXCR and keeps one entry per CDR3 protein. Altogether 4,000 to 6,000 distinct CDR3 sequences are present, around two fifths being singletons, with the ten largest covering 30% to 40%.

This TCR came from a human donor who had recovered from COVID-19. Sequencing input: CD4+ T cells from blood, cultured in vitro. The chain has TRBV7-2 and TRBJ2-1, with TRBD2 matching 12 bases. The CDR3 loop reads CASSLVTSGSKFF. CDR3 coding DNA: TGTGCCAGCAGCTTAGTGACTAGCGGGAGTAAGTTCTTC.